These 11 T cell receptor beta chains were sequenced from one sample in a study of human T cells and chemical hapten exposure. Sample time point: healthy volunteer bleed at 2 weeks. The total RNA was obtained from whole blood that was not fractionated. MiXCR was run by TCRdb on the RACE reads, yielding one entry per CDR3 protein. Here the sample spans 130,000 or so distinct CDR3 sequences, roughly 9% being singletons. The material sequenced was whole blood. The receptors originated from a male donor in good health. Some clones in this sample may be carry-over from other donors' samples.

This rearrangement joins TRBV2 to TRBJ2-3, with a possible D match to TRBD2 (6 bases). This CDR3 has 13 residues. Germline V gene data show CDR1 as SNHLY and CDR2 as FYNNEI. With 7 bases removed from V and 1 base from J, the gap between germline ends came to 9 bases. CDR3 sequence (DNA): TGTGCCAGCACGGAGCGGGGCACAGATACGCAGTATTTT. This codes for CASTERGTDTQYF.

DNA of the CDR3: TGCAGTGCTAGAGACGGACAGGGGGCGTTCCTGGAGCAGTACTTC. The encoded protein is CSARDGQGAFLEQYF. The chain joins TRBV20-1 to TRBJ2-7, with 11 nucleotides matching TRBD1. Trimming removed 0 bases from V and 7 bases from J; junction bases left unmatched: 8. This CDR3 region has 15 residues. Germline V lookup: CDR1 DFQATT, CDR2 SNEGSKA (reference sequence).

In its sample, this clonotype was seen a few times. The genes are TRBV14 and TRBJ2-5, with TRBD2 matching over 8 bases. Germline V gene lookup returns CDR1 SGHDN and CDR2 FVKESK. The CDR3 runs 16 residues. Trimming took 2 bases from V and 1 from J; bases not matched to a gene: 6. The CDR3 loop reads CASSQITGGFQETQYF. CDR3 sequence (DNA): TGTGCCAGCAGCCAAATAACGGGGGGGTTCCAAGAGACCCAGTACTTC.

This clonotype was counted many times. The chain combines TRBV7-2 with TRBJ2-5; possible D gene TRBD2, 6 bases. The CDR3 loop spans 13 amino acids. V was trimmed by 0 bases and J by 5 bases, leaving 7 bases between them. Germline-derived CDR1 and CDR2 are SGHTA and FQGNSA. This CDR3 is CASSLAAGETQYF. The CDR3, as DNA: TGTGCCAGCAGCTTAGCGGCGGGGGAGACCCAGTACTTC.

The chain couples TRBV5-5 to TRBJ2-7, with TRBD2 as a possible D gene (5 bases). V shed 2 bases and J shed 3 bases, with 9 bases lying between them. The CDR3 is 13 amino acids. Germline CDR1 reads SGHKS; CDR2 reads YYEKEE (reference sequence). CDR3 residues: CASSFRGNYEQYF. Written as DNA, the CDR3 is TGTGCCAGCAGCTTTAGAGGGAACTACGAGCAGTACTTC.

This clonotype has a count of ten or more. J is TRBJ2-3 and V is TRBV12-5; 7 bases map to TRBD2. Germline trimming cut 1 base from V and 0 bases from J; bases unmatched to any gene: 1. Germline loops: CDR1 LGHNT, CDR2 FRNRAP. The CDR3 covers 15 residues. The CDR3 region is CASGLDGGSTDTQYF. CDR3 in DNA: TGTGCTAGTGGTTTGGACGGGGGGAGCACAGATACGCAGTATTTT.

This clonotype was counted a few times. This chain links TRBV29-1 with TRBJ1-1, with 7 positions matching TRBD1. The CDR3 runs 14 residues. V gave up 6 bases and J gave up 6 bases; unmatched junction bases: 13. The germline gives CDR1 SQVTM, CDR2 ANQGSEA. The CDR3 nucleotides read TGCAGCGTGGGACAGCCTAAAGGGGATCCTGAAGCTTTCTTT. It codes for CSVGQPKGDPEAFF.

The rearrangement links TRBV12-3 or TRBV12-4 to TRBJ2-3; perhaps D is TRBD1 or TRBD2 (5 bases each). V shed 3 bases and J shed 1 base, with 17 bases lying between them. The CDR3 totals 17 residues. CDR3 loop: CASSLIPLLGGTDTQYF. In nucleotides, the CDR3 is TGTGCCAGCAGTTTGATCCCCCTCCTGGGGGGCACAGATACGCAGTATTTT.

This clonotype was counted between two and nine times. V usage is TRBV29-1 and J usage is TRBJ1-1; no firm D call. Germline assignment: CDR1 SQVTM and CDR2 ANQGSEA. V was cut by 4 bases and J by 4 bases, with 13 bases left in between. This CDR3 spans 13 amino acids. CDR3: CSVVGTALTEAFF. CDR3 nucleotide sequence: TGCAGCGTTGTAGGTACGGCCCTCACTGAAGCTTTCTTT.

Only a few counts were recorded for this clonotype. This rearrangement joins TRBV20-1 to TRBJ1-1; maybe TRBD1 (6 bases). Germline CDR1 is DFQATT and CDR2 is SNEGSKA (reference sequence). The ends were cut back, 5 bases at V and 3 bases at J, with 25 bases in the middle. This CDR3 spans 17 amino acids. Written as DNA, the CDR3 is TGCAGTGCTGGTCGACATCTGGGGGGGCTTGGGGACACTGAAGCTTTCTTT. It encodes CSAGRHLGGLGDTEAFF.

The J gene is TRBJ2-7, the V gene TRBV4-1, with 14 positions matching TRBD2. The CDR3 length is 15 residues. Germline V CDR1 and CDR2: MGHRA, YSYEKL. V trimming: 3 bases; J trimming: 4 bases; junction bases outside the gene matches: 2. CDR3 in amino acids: CASSHRTSGRYEQYF. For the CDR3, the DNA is TGCGCCAGCAGCCATAGGACTAGCGGGAGGTACGAGCAGTACTTC.